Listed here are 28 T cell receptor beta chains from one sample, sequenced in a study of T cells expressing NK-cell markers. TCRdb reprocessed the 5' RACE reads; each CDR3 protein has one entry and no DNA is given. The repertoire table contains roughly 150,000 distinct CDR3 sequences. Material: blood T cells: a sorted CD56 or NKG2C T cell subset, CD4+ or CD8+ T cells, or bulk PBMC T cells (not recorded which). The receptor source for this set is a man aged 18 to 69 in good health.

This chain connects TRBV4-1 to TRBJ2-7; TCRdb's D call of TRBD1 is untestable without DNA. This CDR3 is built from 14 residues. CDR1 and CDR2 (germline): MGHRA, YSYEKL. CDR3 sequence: CASGRGTGIYEQYF.

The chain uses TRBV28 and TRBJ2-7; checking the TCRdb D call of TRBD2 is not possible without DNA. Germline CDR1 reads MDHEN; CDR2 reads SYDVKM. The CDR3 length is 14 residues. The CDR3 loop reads CASRGLFSSYEQYF. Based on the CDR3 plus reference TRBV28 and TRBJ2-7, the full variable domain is DVKVTQSSRYLVKRTGEKVFLECVQDMDHENMFWYRQDPGLGLRLIYFSYDVKMKEKGDIPEGYSVSREKKERFSLILESASTNQTSMYLCASRGLFSSYEQYFGPGTRLTVT.

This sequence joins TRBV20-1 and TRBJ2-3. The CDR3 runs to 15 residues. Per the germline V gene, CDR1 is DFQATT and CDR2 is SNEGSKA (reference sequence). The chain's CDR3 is CSARDPGDSTDTQYF.

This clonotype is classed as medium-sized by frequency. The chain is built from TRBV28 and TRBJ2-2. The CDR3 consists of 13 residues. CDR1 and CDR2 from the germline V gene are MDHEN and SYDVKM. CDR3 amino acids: CASSLQADGELFF.

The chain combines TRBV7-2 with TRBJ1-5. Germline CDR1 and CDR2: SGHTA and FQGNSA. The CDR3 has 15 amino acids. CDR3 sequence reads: CASSLSGNGNQPQHF.

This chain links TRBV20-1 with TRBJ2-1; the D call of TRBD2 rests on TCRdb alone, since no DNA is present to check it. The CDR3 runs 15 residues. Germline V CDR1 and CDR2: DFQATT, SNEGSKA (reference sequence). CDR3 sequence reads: CSARLAGEPRNEQFF.

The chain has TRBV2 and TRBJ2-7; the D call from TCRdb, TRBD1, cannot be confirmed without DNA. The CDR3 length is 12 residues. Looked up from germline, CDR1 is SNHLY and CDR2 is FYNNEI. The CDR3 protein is CARGQGPHEQYF.

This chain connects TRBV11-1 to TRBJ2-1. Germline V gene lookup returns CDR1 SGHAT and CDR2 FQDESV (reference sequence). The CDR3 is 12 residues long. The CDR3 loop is CASSLADNEQFF.

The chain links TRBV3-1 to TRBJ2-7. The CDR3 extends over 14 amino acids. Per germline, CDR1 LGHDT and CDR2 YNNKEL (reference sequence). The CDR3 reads CASSQGYGPYEQYF.

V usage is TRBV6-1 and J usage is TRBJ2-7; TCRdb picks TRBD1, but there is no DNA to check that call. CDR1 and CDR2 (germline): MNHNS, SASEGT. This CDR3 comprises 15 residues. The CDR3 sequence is CASREVGGGSYEQYF.

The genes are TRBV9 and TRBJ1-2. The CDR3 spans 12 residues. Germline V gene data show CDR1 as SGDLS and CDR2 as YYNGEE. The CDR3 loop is CASSVGLGGHTF.

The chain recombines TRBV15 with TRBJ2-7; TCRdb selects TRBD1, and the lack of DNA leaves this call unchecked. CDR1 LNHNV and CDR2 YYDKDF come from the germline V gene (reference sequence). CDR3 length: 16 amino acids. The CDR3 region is CATSRDEFVGGREQYF.

The CDR3 reads CASSDHWVSEGLSSYNEQFF. The chain links TRBV11-1 to TRBJ2-1. The CDR3 totals 20 residues. Germline V gene data show CDR1 as SGHAT and CDR2 as FQDESV (reference sequence).

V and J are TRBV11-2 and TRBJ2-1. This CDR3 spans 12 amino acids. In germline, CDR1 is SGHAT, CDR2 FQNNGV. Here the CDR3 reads CASSEAFYEQFF.

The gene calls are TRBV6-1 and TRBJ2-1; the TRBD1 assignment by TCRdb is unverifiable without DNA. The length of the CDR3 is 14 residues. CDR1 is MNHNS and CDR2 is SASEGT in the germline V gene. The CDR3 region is CASSDPHPRGEQFF.

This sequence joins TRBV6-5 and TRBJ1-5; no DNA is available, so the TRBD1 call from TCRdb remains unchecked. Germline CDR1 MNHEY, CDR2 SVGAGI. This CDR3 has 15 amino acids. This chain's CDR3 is CASSYSIGGNQPQHF.

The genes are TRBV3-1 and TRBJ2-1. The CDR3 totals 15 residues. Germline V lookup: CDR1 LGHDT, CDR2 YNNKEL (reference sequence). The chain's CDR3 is CASSPFPRPYNEQFF.

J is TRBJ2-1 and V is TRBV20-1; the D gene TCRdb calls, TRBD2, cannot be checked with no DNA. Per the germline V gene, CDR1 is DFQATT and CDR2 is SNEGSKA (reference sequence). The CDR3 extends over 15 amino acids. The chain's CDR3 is CSADLAGGPYNEQFF.

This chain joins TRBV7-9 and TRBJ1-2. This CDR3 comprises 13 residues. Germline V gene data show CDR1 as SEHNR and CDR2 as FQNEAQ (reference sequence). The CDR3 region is CASSPSEAYGYTF.

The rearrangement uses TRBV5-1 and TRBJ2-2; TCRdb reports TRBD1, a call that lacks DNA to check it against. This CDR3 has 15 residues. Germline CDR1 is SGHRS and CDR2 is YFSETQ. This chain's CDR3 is CASSVDRGRTGELFF.

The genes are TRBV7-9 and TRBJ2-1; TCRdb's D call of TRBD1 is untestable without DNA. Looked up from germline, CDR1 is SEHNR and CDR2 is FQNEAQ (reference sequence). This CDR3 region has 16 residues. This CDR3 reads CASSLVVGAGKNEQFF.

The chain's CDR3 is CASSEVELVAGPFVTQYF. The chain joins TRBV6-1 to TRBJ2-5; TCRdb outputs TRBD2, but without DNA this stays unchecked. CDR3 length: 18 amino acids. In germline, CDR1 is MNHNS, CDR2 SASEGT.

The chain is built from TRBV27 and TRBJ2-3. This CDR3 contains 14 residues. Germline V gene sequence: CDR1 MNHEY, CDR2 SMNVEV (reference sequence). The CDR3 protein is CASSLRAPTDTQYF.

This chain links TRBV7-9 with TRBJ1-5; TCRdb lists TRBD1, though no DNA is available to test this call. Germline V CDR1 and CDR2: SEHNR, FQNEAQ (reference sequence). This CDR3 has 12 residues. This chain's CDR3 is CASSEQGEPQHF. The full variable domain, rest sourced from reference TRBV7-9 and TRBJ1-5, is DTGVSQNPRHKITKRGQNVTFRCDPISEHNRLYWYRQTLGQGPEFLTYFQNEAQLEKSRLLSDRFSAERPKGSFSTLEIQRTEQGDSAMYLCASSEQGEPQHFGDGTRLSIL.

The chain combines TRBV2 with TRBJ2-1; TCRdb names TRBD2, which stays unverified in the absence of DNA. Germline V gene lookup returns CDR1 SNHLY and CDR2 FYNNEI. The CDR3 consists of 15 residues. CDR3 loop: CASSDTWGGNNEQFF. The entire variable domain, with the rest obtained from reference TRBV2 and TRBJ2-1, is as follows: EPEVTQTPSHQVTQMGQEVILRCVPISNHLYFYWYRQILGQKVEFLVSFYNNEISEKSEIFDDQFSVERPDGSNFTLKIRSTKLEDSAMYFCASSDTWGGNNEQFFGPGTRLTVL.

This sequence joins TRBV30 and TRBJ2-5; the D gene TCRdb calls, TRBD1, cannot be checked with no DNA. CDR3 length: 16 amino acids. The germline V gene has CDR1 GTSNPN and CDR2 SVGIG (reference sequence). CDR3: CAWSALRRDLQETQYF. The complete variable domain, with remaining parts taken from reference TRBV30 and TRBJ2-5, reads SQTIHQWPATLVQPVGSPLSLECTVEGTSNPNLYWYRQAAGRGLQLLFYSVGIGQISSEVPQNLSASRPQDRQFILSSKKLLLSDSGFYLCAWSALRRDLQETQYFGPGTRLLVL.

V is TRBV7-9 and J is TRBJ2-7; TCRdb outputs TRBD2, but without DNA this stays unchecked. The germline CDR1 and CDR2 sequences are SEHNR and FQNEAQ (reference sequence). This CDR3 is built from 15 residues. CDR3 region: CASSLGSGEAYEQYF.

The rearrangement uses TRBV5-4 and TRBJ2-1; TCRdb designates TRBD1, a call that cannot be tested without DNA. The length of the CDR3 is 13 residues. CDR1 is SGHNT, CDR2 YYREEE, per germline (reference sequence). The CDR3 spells CASSIIIDREQFF.